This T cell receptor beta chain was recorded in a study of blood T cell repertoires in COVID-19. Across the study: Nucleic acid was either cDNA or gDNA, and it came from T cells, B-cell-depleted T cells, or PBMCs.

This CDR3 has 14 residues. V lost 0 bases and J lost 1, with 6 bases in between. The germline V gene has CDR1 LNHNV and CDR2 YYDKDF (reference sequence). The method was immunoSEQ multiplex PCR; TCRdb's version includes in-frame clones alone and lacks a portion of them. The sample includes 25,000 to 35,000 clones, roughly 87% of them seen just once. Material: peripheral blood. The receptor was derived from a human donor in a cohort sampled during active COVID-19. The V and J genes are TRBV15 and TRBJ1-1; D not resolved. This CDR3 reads CATSRDRSNTEAFF. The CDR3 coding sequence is TGTGCCACCAGCAGAGACAGGTCGAACACTGAAGCTTTCTTT.